Listed here are 5 T cell receptor beta chains from one sample, sequenced in a study of T-cell reconstitution after alpha-beta-depleted transplantation in children. As it was prepared, the TCRbeta library received unique molecular identifiers. Each CDR3 protein is one row after TCRdb ran MiXCR on the PCR reads. This sample has about 90,000 distinct CDR3 sequences, with about 14% found just once. The material sequenced was PBMCs, mostly from graft donor cells, taken 180 days after TCRalphabeta/CD19-depleted stem cell transplant. The receptors were gathered from a male patient between 2 and 15 years old who had a stem cell transplant for acute lymphoblastic leukemia, so the T cells may come from the graft donor.

This clonotype was observed a single time. J is TRBJ2-2 and V is TRBV12-5; D not certain. Deletions cut 2 bases from V and 0 bases from J, with 7 bases between. Germline CDR1 LGHNT, CDR2 FRNRAP. The CDR3 length is 15 residues. CDR3 sequence reads: CASGLWFANTGELFF. The CDR3 nucleotides are TGTGCTAGTGGTTTGTGGTTCGCGAACACCGGGGAGCTGTTTTTT.

The V gene is TRBV12-3 or TRBV12-4, the J gene TRBJ2-2, with a possible D match to TRBD1 (5 bases). The CDR3 sequence is 17 residues long. The V end was cut by 1 base, the J end by 4 bases, with 16 bases between. CDR3 nucleotide sequence: TGTGCCAGCAGTTTAGGCCCAGGTAGGGGAAGCACCGGGGAGCTGTTTTTT. Encoded protein: CASSLGPGRGSTGELFF.

This sequence joins TRBV7-2 and TRBJ1-2; D unresolved. V lost 0 bases to trimming and J lost 0 bases, with 5 bases between them. CDR3 size: 14 residues. Germline V lookup: CDR1 SGHTA, CDR2 FQGNSA. The CDR3 DNA reads TGTGCCAGCAGCTTAGCTAGGGCTAACTATGGCTACACCTTC. The encoded protein is CASSLARANYGYTF.

The table lists this clonotype with many counts. The gene calls are TRBV9 and TRBJ2-1; 9 bases line up with TRBD1. This CDR3 is 15 amino acids long. CDR1 SGDLS and CDR2 YYNGEE come from the germline V gene. Germline trimming cut 4 bases from V and 6 bases from J; bases unmatched to any gene: 8. The DNA of the CDR3 is TGTGCCAGCAGCTTGGGGACAGGGTTTACCAATGAGCAGTTCTTC. Protein: CASSLGTGFTNEQFF.

This rearrangement joins TRBV7-6 to TRBJ2-7, with 10 bases identical to TRBD2. Unmatched junction bases numbered 9, after V lost 3 bases and J lost 4 bases. Germline assignment: CDR1 SGHVS and CDR2 FNYEAQ. The CDR3 has 16 amino acids. The CDR3 DNA follows: TGTGCCAGCAGCTTGGCTCAGCGGGGGGGCCTTTACGAGCAGTACTTC. This translates into CASSLAQRGGLYEQYF.